The clone carrying this TCR beta chain was seen a single time. The CDR3 is made up of 14 amino acids. With 8 bases removed from V and 8 bases from J, the gap between germline ends came to 18 bases. Germline lookup yields CDR1 MNHEY and CDR2 SVGAGI. This entry belongs to a study of blood T cell repertoires in COVID-19. Study-wide context: T cells, B-cell-depleted T cells, or PBMCs supplied cDNA or gDNA.

Authors' analysis steps: Reference gene primers were amplified, and this amplification served to estimate nucleated cell counts. This table comes from immunoSEQ multiplex PCR, and its TCRdb copy is limited to in-frame clones, with some not included. V and J calls plus clone size are reproduced from that table; the DNA served to infer D and trimming. In the table there are 110,000 or so clones, more than 80% of which are singletons. The chain employs TRBV6-5 and TRBJ1-4, with TRBD1 as a possible D gene (5 bases). The clonotype comes from a human donor in a cohort sampled during active COVID-19. Sequencing was performed on peripheral blood. The CDR3 sequence is CASAVGTKGEKLFF. In nucleotides, the CDR3 is TGTGCCAGCGCCGTCGGGACTAAAGGGGAAAAACTGTTTTTT.